A selection of T cell receptor beta chains follows, all from one sample in a study of T cell repertoires in cytomegalovirus infection. TCRdb passed the reads through MiXCR, listing each CDR3 protein once. The table records about 60,000 distinct CDR3 sequences, about a fifth of them present only once. The antigens these receptors bind are not known. Sequenced here: CD8+ T cells from cultured PBMCs, sampled from culture after CMV antigen stimulation. Source of these receptors: a human donor in good health (CMV status not recorded). Some clones in this sample may be carry-over from other donors' samples. Each CDR3 is given with its conserved first and last residue. A D gene is named only where the DNA matches it firmly. Clone sizes are given selectively: once, few, many, or a class where the clone is expanded.

clone_size: once; v_call: TRBV19; j_call: TRBJ1-1; d_call: NA; cdr3_length: 14; cdr3_aa: CASAWGPGDTEAFF; cdr3_nt: TGTGCCAGTGCCTGGGGCCCGGGAGACACTGAAGCTTTCTTT
clone_size: NA; v_call: TRBV20-1; j_call: TRBJ2-7; d_call: TRBD2; cdr3_length: 14; cdr3_aa: CSALAGSSPYEQYF; cdr3_nt: TGCAGTGCTTTAGCGGGATCCTCCCCCTACGAGCAGTACTTC
clone_size: few; v_call: TRBV6-2/TRBV6-3; j_call: TRBJ2-1; d_call: NA; cdr3_length: 14; cdr3_aa: CATWVGLSYNEQFF; cdr3_nt: TGTGCCACCTGGGTGGGGTTATCCTACAATGAGCAGTTCTTC
clone_size: NA; v_call: TRBV14; j_call: TRBJ2-1; d_call: NA; cdr3_length: 17; cdr3_aa: CASSQEFEGDPYNEQFF; cdr3_nt: TGTGCCAGCAGCCAAGAATTTGAAGGGGACCCCTACAATGAGCAGTTCTTC
clone_size: NA; v_call: TRBV7-9; j_call: TRBJ2-1; d_call: TRBD2; cdr3_length: 14; cdr3_aa: CASSGAGAYNEQFF; cdr3_nt: TGTGCCAGCAGCGGGGCGGGAGCCTACAATGAGCAGTTCTTC
clone_size: NA; v_call: TRBV6-2/TRBV6-3; j_call: TRBJ2-7; d_call: TRBD1; cdr3_length: 15; cdr3_aa: CASSPYRGGTYEQYF; cdr3_nt: TGTGCCAGCAGTCCTTACAGGGGTGGAACCTACGAGCAGTACTTC
clone_size: few; v_call: TRBV11-2; j_call: TRBJ1-4; d_call: NA; cdr3_length: 13; cdr3_aa: CASSLLLGEKLFF; cdr3_nt: TGTGCCAGCAGCTTACTTTTGGGGGAAAAACTGTTTTTT
clone_size: NA; v_call: TRBV7-2; j_call: TRBJ2-7; d_call: NA; cdr3_length: 13; cdr3_aa: CATSSQESYEQYF; cdr3_nt: TGTGCCACCAGTTCCCAAGAGAGCTACGAGCAGTACTTC
clone_size: few; v_call: TRBV7-2; j_call: TRBJ2-7; d_call: NA; cdr3_length: 13; cdr3_aa: CASSLLLEREQYF; cdr3_nt: TGTGCCAGCAGCTTATTGTTGGAGCGGGAGCAGTACTTC
clone_size: few; v_call: TRBV7-8; j_call: TRBJ1-5; d_call: NA; cdr3_length: 13; cdr3_aa: CASSFRGLRPQHF; cdr3_nt: TGTGCCAGCAGCTTTAGAGGGTTAAGGCCCCAGCATTTT
clone_size: NA; v_call: TRBV6-5; j_call: TRBJ1-5; d_call: NA; cdr3_length: 18; cdr3_aa: CASSILGRGQISNQPQHF; cdr3_nt: TGTGCCAGCAGTATCCTCGGCCGGGGGCAGATTAGCAATCAGCCCCAGCATTTT
clone_size: NA; v_call: TRBV7-8; j_call: TRBJ2-7; d_call: TRBD2; cdr3_length: 16; cdr3_aa: CASSSTAGRPPDEQYF; cdr3_nt: TGTGCCAGCAGCTCCACCGCCGGGAGGCCCCCCGACGAGCAGTACTTC
clone_size: NA; v_call: TRBV4-3; j_call: TRBJ1-1; d_call: NA; cdr3_length: 13; cdr3_aa: CASSQAPDTEAFF; cdr3_nt: TGCGCCAGCAGCCAAGCTCCGGACACTGAAGCTTTCTTT
clone_size: NA; v_call: TRBV12-3/TRBV12-4; j_call: TRBJ2-5; d_call: NA; cdr3_length: 16; cdr3_aa: CASSLRRDSSGETQYF; cdr3_nt: TGTGCCAGCAGCCTCCGGAGGGACAGTTCCGGGGAGACCCAGTACTTC
clone_size: many; v_call: TRBV6-1; j_call: TRBJ2-4; d_call: NA; cdr3_length: 13; cdr3_aa: CASPGEQGHIQYF; cdr3_nt: TGTGCCAGCCCAGGGGAGCAGGGGCACATTCAGTACTTC
clone_size: few; v_call: TRBV12-3/TRBV12-4; j_call: TRBJ2-7; d_call: NA; cdr3_length: 14; cdr3_aa: CASSLEGGSYEQYF; cdr3_nt: TGTGCCAGCAGTTTGGAGGGTGGGTCCTACGAGCAGTACTTC
clone_size: NA; v_call: TRBV12-3/TRBV12-4; j_call: TRBJ1-4; d_call: NA; cdr3_length: 15; cdr3_aa: CASNRGGPTNEKLFF; cdr3_nt: TGTGCCAGCAACCGGGGGGGACCAACTAATGAAAAACTGTTTTTT
clone_size: NA; v_call: TRBV14; j_call: TRBJ1-1; d_call: TRBD1; cdr3_length: 13; cdr3_aa: CASSQRGQAEAFF; cdr3_nt: TGTGCCAGCAGCCAACGAGGACAGGCTGAAGCTTTCTTT
clone_size: NA; v_call: TRBV7-2; j_call: TRBJ2-1; d_call: TRBD2; cdr3_length: 14; cdr3_aa: CASSFGGNYNEQFF; cdr3_nt: TGTGCCAGCAGCTTCGGGGGGAACTACAATGAGCAGTTCTTC
clone_size: NA; v_call: TRBV7-2; j_call: TRBJ2-5; d_call: NA; cdr3_length: 14; cdr3_aa: CASSTQGGQETQYF; cdr3_nt: TGTGCCAGCAGCACCCAGGGGGGTCAAGAGACCCAGTACTTC
clone_size: many; v_call: TRBV27; j_call: TRBJ2-7; d_call: TRBD2; cdr3_length: 14; cdr3_aa: CASSLAAGGYEQYF; cdr3_nt: TGTGCCAGCAGTTTAGCGGCGGGAGGGTACGAGCAGTACTTC
clone_size: NA; v_call: TRBV7-2; j_call: TRBJ2-2; d_call: TRBD2; cdr3_length: 15; cdr3_aa: CASSSSGSGVGELFF; cdr3_nt: TGTGCCAGCAGCTCAAGCGGGAGCGGAGTCGGGGAGCTGTTTTTT
clone_size: few; v_call: TRBV12-3/TRBV12-4; j_call: TRBJ2-1; d_call: TRBD2; cdr3_length: 13; cdr3_aa: CASRPSGPLEQFF; cdr3_nt: TGTGCCAGCAGACCTAGCGGGCCACTTGAGCAGTTCTTC
clone_size: few; v_call: TRBV11-2; j_call: TRBJ1-1; d_call: NA; cdr3_length: 13; cdr3_aa: CASSPGHGTEAFF; cdr3_nt: TGTGCCAGCAGCCCCGGCCACGGCACTGAAGCTTTCTTT
clone_size: few; v_call: TRBV6-2/TRBV6-3; j_call: TRBJ1-5; d_call: TRBD1; cdr3_length: 15; cdr3_aa: CASKFRQGYNQPQHF; cdr3_nt: TGTGCCAGCAAGTTCAGACAGGGCTACAATCAGCCCCAGCATTTT
clone_size: NA; v_call: TRBV7-6; j_call: TRBJ1-1; d_call: NA; cdr3_length: 14; cdr3_aa: CASSLGRGRTEAFF; cdr3_nt: TGTGCCAGCAGCTTAGGGAGAGGGAGGACTGAAGCTTTCTTT
clone_size: few; v_call: TRBV7-2; j_call: TRBJ2-2; d_call: NA; cdr3_length: 11; cdr3_aa: CASSFGGELFF; cdr3_nt: TGTGCCAGCAGCTTCGGCGGGGAGCTGTTTTTT
clone_size: NA; v_call: TRBV15; j_call: TRBJ1-1; d_call: NA; cdr3_length: 13; cdr3_aa: CATSVGANTEAFF; cdr3_nt: TGTGCCACCAGCGTGGGTGCGAACACTGAAGCTTTCTTT
clone_size: NA; v_call: TRBV7-8; j_call: TRBJ2-3; d_call: NA; cdr3_length: 16; cdr3_aa: CASSFSTGGNPDTQYF; cdr3_nt: TGTGCCAGCAGCTTCTCGACAGGAGGCAACCCAGATACGCAGTATTTT
clone_size: NA; v_call: TRBV6-5; j_call: TRBJ2-7; d_call: NA; cdr3_length: 13; cdr3_aa: CASSYGERYEQYF; cdr3_nt: TGTGCCAGCAGTTACGGTGAACGATACGAGCAGTACTTC
clone_size: NA; v_call: TRBV19; j_call: TRBJ1-2; d_call: NA; cdr3_length: 14; cdr3_aa: CASHPRAGMNGYTF; cdr3_nt: TGTGCCAGTCATCCAAGGGCAGGGATGAATGGCTACACCTTC
clone_size: NA; v_call: TRBV7-3; j_call: TRBJ2-3; d_call: TRBD1; cdr3_length: 17; cdr3_aa: CASNQPETGVREDTQYF; cdr3_nt: TGTGCCAGCAACCAGCCCGAGACAGGGGTCCGCGAAGATACGCAGTATTTT
clone_size: NA; v_call: TRBV12-3/TRBV12-4; j_call: TRBJ1-5; d_call: NA; cdr3_length: 14; cdr3_aa: CASSLREGSQPQHF; cdr3_nt: TGTGCCAGCAGTTTAAGGGAGGGGAGCCAGCCCCAGCATTTT
clone_size: NA; v_call: TRBV19; j_call: TRBJ1-1; d_call: NA; cdr3_length: 13; cdr3_aa: CASRLGANTEAFF; cdr3_nt: TGTGCCAGTAGACTGGGAGCGAACACTGAAGCTTTCTTT
clone_size: few; v_call: TRBV27; j_call: TRBJ1-6; d_call: NA; cdr3_length: 11; cdr3_aa: CASGNNSPLHF; cdr3_nt: TGTGCCAGCGGTAATAATTCACCCCTCCACTTT
clone_size: NA; v_call: TRBV6-1; j_call: TRBJ2-1; d_call: NA; cdr3_length: 16; cdr3_aa: CASSELTGQVYNEQFF; cdr3_nt: TGTGCCAGCAGTGAATTGACGGGGCAGGTCTACAATGAGCAGTTCTTC
clone_size: few; v_call: TRBV7-8; j_call: TRBJ2-3; d_call: TRBD1; cdr3_length: 17; cdr3_aa: CASSLGGRGPFTDTQYF; cdr3_nt: TGTGCCAGCAGCTTAGGTGGCAGGGGGCCGTTCACAGATACGCAGTATTTT
clone_size: NA; v_call: TRBV10-3; j_call: TRBJ1-5; d_call: NA; cdr3_length: 13; cdr3_aa: CAIRGEDNQPQHF; cdr3_nt: TGTGCCATCAGGGGGGAAGACAATCAGCCCCAGCATTTT
clone_size: few; v_call: TRBV7-2; j_call: TRBJ1-6; d_call: NA; cdr3_length: 15; cdr3_aa: CASSLVPTGRSPLHF; cdr3_nt: TGTGCCAGCAGCTTAGTTCCCACAGGTCGTTCACCCCTCCACTTT
clone_size: NA; v_call: TRBV27; j_call: TRBJ2-1; d_call: NA; cdr3_length: 18; cdr3_aa: CASSLSLAGAFFYNEQFF; cdr3_nt: TGTGCCAGCAGTTTATCCCTCGCAGGGGCGTTCTTTTACAATGAGCAGTTCTTC
clone_size: many; v_call: TRBV28; j_call: TRBJ1-6; d_call: NA; cdr3_length: 14; cdr3_aa: CASSFAGTNSPLHF; cdr3_nt: TGTGCCAGCAGTTTCGCTGGCACAAATTCACCCCTCCACTTT
clone_size: few; v_call: TRBV28; j_call: TRBJ2-7; d_call: TRBD1; cdr3_length: 14; cdr3_aa: CASSLDRPTYEQYF; cdr3_nt: TGTGCCAGCAGCTTGGACAGGCCGACCTACGAGCAGTACTTC
clone_size: many; v_call: TRBV7-6; j_call: TRBJ2-3; d_call: NA; cdr3_length: 13; cdr3_aa: CASSSNGKDTQYF; cdr3_nt: TGTGCCAGCAGTTCGAATGGAAAAGATACGCAGTATTTT
clone_size: few; v_call: TRBV12-3/TRBV12-4; j_call: TRBJ2-3; d_call: TRBD1; cdr3_length: 16; cdr3_aa: CASSIRTGTSTDTQYF; cdr3_nt: TGTGCCAGCAGTATTCGGACAGGGACTAGCACAGATACGCAGTATTTT
clone_size: few; v_call: TRBV20-1; j_call: TRBJ1-6; d_call: TRBD1; cdr3_length: 14; cdr3_aa: CSATTGVYNSPLHF; cdr3_nt: TGCAGTGCCACCACAGGGGTTTATAATTCACCCCTCCACTTT